These 13 T cell receptor beta chains were all obtained from the same sample, sequenced in a study of a mutant IDH1 vaccine in newly diagnosed glioma. Time point indicated: week 23, last vaccination. In every dose of vaccine, 300 ug of mutant IDH1 20-mer peptide was given alongside topical imiquimod. Their antigen targets remain unknown. This table comes from immunoSEQ multiplex PCR, and its TCRdb copy is limited to in-frame clones, with some not included. This repertoire shows about 56,000 clones, 87% found once; its top ten account for more than 1.1%. The sequenced sample was PBMCs, obtained from a glioma patient whose treatment included an IDH1 peptide vaccine. These receptors were obtained from a man between 40 and 49 years old with glioma.

This clone was detected only once. The V gene is TRBV27, the J gene TRBJ2-3, with 10 bases that match TRBD2. The junction had 1 base not matched to a gene; V was cut back by 3 bases and J by 7 bases. Germline assignment: CDR1 MNHEY and CDR2 SMNVEV (reference sequence). The CDR3 consists of 13 residues. The CDR3 bases are TGTGCCAGCAGTTTGGGACTAGCGTATACGCAGTATTTT. It translates to CASSLGLAYTQYF.

The V gene is TRBV21-1, the J gene TRBJ2-7; the D segment call TRBD2 is taken from the table without a DNA check. TRBV21-1 is a pseudogene locus. The CDR3 extends over 14 amino acids. The CDR3 bases are TGTGCCAAGGCGTCGACTCATCTCAGCTACGAGCAGTACTTC. Protein sequence: CAKASTHLSYEQYF.

The chain recombines TRBV16 with TRBJ1-1; D is unresolved. The CDR3 runs to 17 residues. V was clipped by 2 bases and J by 1 base, with 17 bases between them. The germline V gene has CDR1 KGHSY and CDR2 FQNENV. CDR3 DNA: TGTGCCAGCAGCCAAACCCCTCCTAACTGGAGGAACACTGAAGCTTTCTTT. This sequence encodes CASSQTPPNWRNTEAFF. Variable domain in full (rest from reference TRBV16 and TRBJ1-1): GEEVAQTPKHLVRGEGQKAKLYCAPIKGHSYVFWYQQVLKNEFKFLISFQNENVFDETGMPKERFSAKCLPNSPCSLEIQATKLEDSAVYFCASSQTPPNWRNTEAFFGQGTRLTVV.

The chain uses TRBV13 and TRBJ2-1; 13 positions match TRBD2. This CDR3 has 15 amino acids. With V trimmed by 7 bases and J by 7 bases, 7 bases remained unmatched. CDR1 and CDR2 from the germline V gene are PRHDT and FYEKMQ (reference sequence). CDR3: CASNHGLAGVNEQFF. The CDR3 nucleotides read TGTGCCAGCAACCATGGACTAGCGGGAGTTAATGAGCAGTTCTTC. Filled out from reference TRBV13 and TRBJ2-1, the complete variable domain reads AAGVIQSPRHLIKEKRETATLKCYPIPRHDTVYWYQQGPGQDPQFLISFYEKMQSDKGSIPDRFSAQQFSDYHSELNMSSLELGDSALYFCASNHGLAGVNEQFFGPGTRLTVL.

This chain connects TRBV19 to TRBJ2-7; D unclear. Germline lookup yields CDR1 LNHDA and CDR2 SQIVND (reference sequence). The V end was cut by 7 bases, the J end by 2 bases, with 9 bases between. The CDR3 runs 12 residues. The CDR3 bases are TGTGCCAGTACCAACCCCCCCTACGAGCAGTACTTC. Translating gives CASTNPPYEQYF.

V gene TRBV27 combines with J gene TRBJ2-2; D possibly uses TRBD1 or TRBD2 (6 bases each). CDR1 MNHEY and CDR2 SMNVEV come from the germline V gene (reference sequence). Between the trimmed V and J ends, which lost 7 bases and 5 bases, there was a span of 14 bases. This CDR3 comprises 14 residues. The CDR3 protein is CASTRPGATGELFF. Written as DNA, the CDR3 is TGTGCCAGCACCCGGCCGGGGGCGACCGGGGAGCTGTTTTTT.

In this sample, this clone turned up once. V usage is TRBV7-6 and J usage is TRBJ1-4; D gene unclear. Germline CDR1 SGHVS, CDR2 FNYEAQ. V lost 1 base and J lost 7, with 4 bases in between. The CDR3 consists of 12 residues. The CDR3: CASSLEREKLFF. As DNA, the CDR3 is TGTGCCAGCAGCTTAGAGCGTGAAAAACTGTTTTTT.

The CDR3 reads CASSERGVRFYEQYF. CDR3 DNA sequence: TGTGCCAGCAGTGAACGGGGGGTAAGGTTCTACGAGCAGTACTTC. The chain joins TRBV2 to TRBJ2-7; 7 nucleotides line up with TRBD2. The V gene's germline CDR1 is SNHLY and CDR2 FYNNEI. Trimming took 2 bases from V and 3 from J; bases not matched to a gene: 7. CDR3 length: 15 residues.

This clone appeared a few times. The V and J genes are TRBV6-4 and TRBJ2-1; 10 nucleotides agree with TRBD2. The germline V gene has CDR1 MRHNA and CDR2 SNTAGT. The CDR3 runs 15 residues. J gave up 6 bases and V 2 bases, and 4 bases lay outside the gene matches. Written as DNA, the CDR3 is TGTGCCAGCAGTGACGGGCTAGCGGGAGTCAATGAGCAGTTCTTC. Its translation: CASSDGLAGVNEQFF.

This rearrangement joins TRBV9 to TRBJ1-1; D might be TRBD1 (6 bases). Trimming took 4 bases from V and 7 from J, leaving 17 bases between them. Germline CDR1 and CDR2: SGDLS and YYNGEE. This CDR3 comprises 14 residues. The CDR3 is CASSPSWTESEAFF. In nucleotides, the CDR3 is TGTGCCAGCAGCCCTTCATGGACAGAGAGTGAAGCTTTCTTT.

V gene TRBV18 combines with J gene TRBJ2-5, with 8 bases identical to TRBD2. Germline V gene lookup returns CDR1 KGHSH and CDR2 LQKENI. The length of the CDR3 is 18 residues. V gave up 6 bases and J gave up 0 bases; unmatched junction bases: 15. The CDR3 DNA is TGTGCCAGCTCGTCACTGCGAGTAGCGGGATCGTACCAAGAGACCCAGTACTTC. As protein: CASSSLRVAGSYQETQYF.

This chain uses TRBV9 with TRBJ2-7, with 12 bases identical to TRBD2. The trim removed 2 bases at V and 4 bases at J, leaving 1 base unmatched. Germline V lookup: CDR1 SGDLS, CDR2 YYNGEE. CDR3 length: 14 amino acids. For the CDR3, the DNA is TGTGCCAGCAGCGTGACTAGCGGGGGATACGAGCAGTACTTC. Protein sequence: CASSVTSGGYEQYF.

The chain carries TRBV5-1 and TRBJ1-5; weak D call: TRBD1 (5 bases). V was pared by 4 bases and J by 2 bases, with 13 bases between. Germline lookup yields CDR1 SGHRS and CDR2 YFSETQ. This CDR3 contains 15 residues. CDR3 loop: CASSPQGYGNQPQHF. In DNA form, the CDR3 reads TGCGCCAGCAGCCCGCAGGGATATGGCAATCAGCCCCAGCATTTT. Filled out from reference TRBV5-1 and TRBJ1-5, the complete variable domain reads KAGVTQTPRYLIKTRGQQVTLSCSPISGHRSVSWYQQTPGQGLQFLFEYFSETQRNKGNFPGRFSGRQFSNSRSEMNVSTLELGDSALYLCASSPQGYGNQPQHFGDGTRLSIL.